The 12 T cell receptor beta chains below come from one sample, sequenced in a study of CD8 T cells in Susac syndrome. With random hexamers, about 0.45 to 1 ug RNA was reverse transcribed. TCRdb used MiXCR to reprocess the immunoSEQ multiplex PCR reads, holding one entry per CDR3 protein. The sample lists over 150,000 distinct CDR3 sequences; around 96% were seen once. The source material was CD4+ T cells from PBMCs. The source is a human donor with multiple sclerosis.

The V and J genes are TRBV10-3 and TRBJ2-5, with TRBD2 matching over 14 bases. The CDR3 is 18 amino acids. Germline V gene sequence: CDR1 ENHRY, CDR2 SYGVKD. The V segment lost 4 bases and the J segment 4 bases; nucleotides outside the gene matches: 11. CDR3 amino acids: CAISVGTSGSIGRETQYF. The CDR3 DNA reads as TGTGCCATCAGTGTGGGGACTAGCGGGAGTATTGGTCGAGAGACCCAGTACTTC.

This clonotype turned up a few times. This chain connects TRBV18 to TRBJ2-2; D gene unclear. The CDR3 runs 13 residues. Trimming cost V 3 bases and J 5 bases, with 7 bases left between them. From germline, CDR1 is KGHSH and CDR2 LQKENI. This chain's CDR3 is CASSPSATGELFF. The CDR3 nucleotides read TGTGCCAGCTCACCGTCAGCTACCGGGGAGCTGTTTTTT.

V and J are TRBV9 and TRBJ2-3; TRBD2 aligns across 9 bases. Trimming at V came to 0 bases and at J to 4 bases, leaving 6 bases not matched to a gene. The CDR3 is 16 amino acids. Germline CDR1 and CDR2: SGDLS and YYNGEE. The DNA for the CDR3 is TGTGCCAGCAGCGTAGTTAGCGGGAGAGGGGCAGATACGCAGTATTTT. It codes for CASSVVSGRGADTQYF.

J is TRBJ2-2 and V is TRBV27, with no clear D. Germline CDR1 is MNHEY and CDR2 is SMNVEV (reference sequence). The CDR3 totals 8 residues. The CDR3 DNA reads TGTATCACCGGGGAGCTGTTTTTT. This gives the protein CITGELFF.

V usage is TRBV12-3 or TRBV12-4 and J usage is TRBJ2-5; D possibly corresponds to TRBD2 (6 bases). Trimming cost V 3 bases and J 5 bases, with 16 bases left between them. CDR3 length equals 15 residues. CDR3 DNA sequence: TGTGCCAGCAGTTTCGCGGGAAGAACCTGGGAGACCCAGTACTTC. The encoded protein is CASSFAGRTWETQYF.

The chain combines TRBV20-1 with TRBJ1-4, with a possible D match to TRBD1 (6 bases). This CDR3 is 13 amino acids long. The germline gives CDR1 DFQATT, CDR2 SNEGSKA (reference sequence). The ends were cut back, 3 bases at V and 8 bases at J, with 13 bases in the middle. The CDR3: CSARPRQGEKLFF. The DNA of the CDR3 is TGCAGTGCTAGGCCCCGGCAGGGGGAAAAACTGTTTTTT.

The chain couples TRBV30 to TRBJ1-5, with D possibly matching TRBD1 (5 bases). The germline V gene encodes CDR1 GTSNPN and CDR2 SVGIG (reference sequence). This CDR3 is 17 amino acids long. V was cut by 0 bases and J by 0 bases, with 15 bases left in between. As DNA, the CDR3 is TGTGCCTGGAGTGTACATTGGGACCCATATAGCAATCAGCCCCAGCATTTT. Its translation is CAWSVHWDPYSNQPQHF.

This chain links TRBV6-5 with TRBJ2-5, with a possible D match to TRBD2 (6 bases). The CDR3 extends over 12 amino acids. V was clipped by 1 base and J by 7 bases, with 7 bases between them. CDR1 is MNHEY, CDR2 SVGAGI, per germline. This chain's CDR3 is CASSYLGGTQYF. The CDR3 coding sequence is TGTGCCAGCAGTTACTTGGGAGGGACCCAGTACTTC.

This clonotype was picked up one time. The J gene is TRBJ2-3, the V gene TRBV29-1; D ambiguous. The CDR3 runs 10 residues. V lost 1 base and J 10 bases, leaving 6 bases between the germline ends. The germline CDR1 and CDR2 sequences are SQVTM and ANQGSEA. The CDR3 nucleotides read TGCAGCGTTGAAGGGTTGCCGCAGTATTTT. Protein: CSVEGLPQYF.

The V gene is TRBV14, the J gene TRBJ2-5; TRBD1 is a possible D gene (5 bases). The V and J ends lost 4 bases and 2 bases respectively, with 8 bases between them. The CDR3 loop spans 13 amino acids. Germline V lookup: CDR1 SGHDN, CDR2 FVKESK. CDR3 nucleotides: TGTGCCAGCAGCCTGCGGACACAAGAGACCCAGTACTTC. Protein product: CASSLRTQETQYF.

The sample holds one count of this clonotype. This rearrangement joins TRBV20-1 to TRBJ1-2, with 8 bases that match TRBD1. CDR3 length equals 14 residues. Germline CDR1 is DFQATT and CDR2 is SNEGSKA (reference sequence). Losses at the gene ends were 5 bases for V and 4 bases for J; bases not matched to a gene: 9. CDR3 nucleotide sequence: TGCAGTGCTGGGGCCGGACAGGGAGGCTATGGCTACACCTTC. Its protein is CSAGAGQGGYGYTF.

V and J are TRBV29-1 and TRBJ2-4; the D gene is possibly TRBD2 (6 bases). The CDR3 covers 15 residues. CDR1 SQVTM and CDR2 ANQGSEA come from the germline V gene. Trimming pared 0 bases from V and 2 bases from J, leaving 11 bases between. The chain's CDR3 is CSVEDRRDSKNIQYF. The CDR3 DNA is TGCAGCGTTGAAGATCGCAGGGACTCCAAAAACATTCAGTACTTC.